Following are 21 T cell receptor beta chains from one sample sequenced in a study of identical twins. One entry per CDR3 protein, called by TCRdb with MiXCR from the 5' RACE reads. The sample includes 470,000 or so distinct CDR3 sequences, roughly a quarter of them seen just once. This sample was shared with a second study, whose subject was T cells expressing NK-cell markers.

The sequenced sample consisted of CD4+ T cells sorted from blood. These receptors were obtained from a woman aged 18-30 years in good health.

This clonotype occurred a few times. The CDR3 reads CASNGREGLNEQFF. DNA of the CDR3: TGTGCCAGCAATGGACGGGAGGGCCTTAATGAGCAGTTCTTC. J is TRBJ2-1 and V is TRBV7-9; TRBD2 matches at 8 bases. The length of the CDR3 is 14 residues. V shed 7 bases and J 7 bases; nucleotides not matched to a gene: 9. CDR1 is SEHNR and CDR2 is FQNEAQ in the germline V gene (reference sequence). Supplemented by reference TRBV7-9 and TRBJ2-1, the full variable domain reads DTGVSQNPRHKITKRGQNVTFRCDPISEHNRLYWYRQTLGQGPEFLTYFQNEAQLEKSRLLSDRFSAERPKGSFSTLEIQRTEQGDSAMYLCASNGREGLNEQFFGPGTRLTVL.

This rearrangement joins TRBV30 to TRBJ1-6; 7 bases line up with TRBD1. The CDR3 spans 11 residues. CDR1 and CDR2 from the germline V gene are GTSNPN and SVGIG (reference sequence). The J segment lost 13 bases and the V segment lost 4 bases, leaving 4 bases of the junction unmatched. The DNA of the CDR3 is TGTGCCTGGACGGCACAGGGGCCCCTCCACTTT. Translation: CAWTAQGPLHF. Full variable domain (remainder filled in from reference TRBV30 and TRBJ1-6): SQTIHQWPATLVQPVGSPLSLECTVEGTSNPNLYWYRQAAGRGLQLLFYSVGIGQISSEVPQNLSASRPQDRQFILSSKKLLLSDSGFYLCAWTAQGPLHFGNGTRLTVT.

The rearrangement joins TRBV20-1 to TRBJ2-6; perhaps TRBD2 as D (5 bases). This CDR3 contains 15 residues. V dropped 1 base and J dropped 2 bases, with 9 bases sitting between them. The V gene's germline CDR1 is DFQATT and CDR2 SNEGSKA (reference sequence). The CDR3 DNA reads as TGCAGTGCTAGAGCTTTCGGGGCTGGGGCCAACGTCCTGACTTTC. Amino acids: CSARAFGAGANVLTF.

J is TRBJ2-7 and V is TRBV20-1; D may be TRBD2 (6 bases). There are 14 residues in the CDR3. The V gene lost 0 bases and the J gene lost 6 bases, with 15 bases spanning the gap. CDR1 is DFQATT, CDR2 SNEGSKA, per germline (reference sequence). CDR3 DNA sequence: TGCAGTGCTAGAGATTGGGGGAGGTCCACCGAGCAGTACTTC. Residues: CSARDWGRSTEQYF.

J is TRBJ2-7 and V is TRBV7-3, with no clear D. Germline CDR1 SGHTA, CDR2 FQGTGA. Trimming pared 2 bases from V and 2 bases from J, leaving 13 bases between. The CDR3 extends over 15 amino acids. The CDR3 protein is CASSLLGILPYEQYF. CDR3 in DNA: TGTGCCAGCAGCTTACTGGGCATTCTTCCCTACGAGCAGTACTTC.

This chain uses TRBV27 with TRBJ2-7, with D perhaps matching TRBD2 (5 bases). Germline-derived CDR1 and CDR2 are MNHEY and SMNVEV (reference sequence). There are 15 residues in the CDR3. The V gene lost 0 bases and the J gene lost 3 bases, with 12 bases spanning the gap. The CDR3 is CASSLSSGRNYEQYF. The CDR3 DNA is TGTGCCAGCAGTTTATCGAGCGGCAGGAACTACGAGCAGTACTTC.

The gene calls are TRBV4-2 and TRBJ2-5, with D unresolved. Trimming took 2 bases from V and 4 from J, leaving 8 bases between them. The CDR3 is 13 residues long. CDR1 is LGHNA and CDR2 is YNFKEQ in the germline V gene. CDR3 amino acids: CASSQPEAETQYF. The DNA of the CDR3 is TGTGCCAGCAGCCAACCCGAAGCAGAGACCCAGTACTTC.

The chain has TRBV10-3 and TRBJ1-1; D gene ambiguous. V lost 6 bases to trimming and J lost 0 bases, with 2 bases between them. In germline, CDR1 is ENHRY, CDR2 SYGVKD. The CDR3 is made up of 11 amino acids. The CDR3 loop is CAIRVNTEAFF. As DNA, the CDR3 is TGTGCCATCAGGGTGAACACTGAAGCTTTCTTT.

This clonotype was seen a few times. The chain recombines TRBV5-6 with TRBJ2-3; no clear D gene. V shed 1 base and J shed 5 bases, with 5 bases lying between them. Germline V gives CDR1 SGHDT, CDR2 YYEEEE. The CDR3 spans 12 residues. The CDR3 nucleotides read TGTGCCAGCAGCTTGACAGTAGATACGCAGTATTTT. It encodes CASSLTVDTQYF.

The rearrangement uses TRBV12-3 or TRBV12-4 and TRBJ2-2, with D perhaps TRBD2 (5 bases). This CDR3 region has 12 residues. V gave up 5 bases and J gave up 7 bases, with 8 bases separating them. DNA for the CDR3: TGTGCCAGCAGTAGGACTGTCGGGGAGCTGTTTTTT. Translated, it gives CASSRTVGELFF.

The chain has TRBV6-2 or TRBV6-3 and TRBJ1-2; D is unclear. Between the trimmed V and J ends, which lost 5 bases and 4 bases, there was a span of 8 bases. The CDR3 has 12 amino acids. Germline V gene lookup returns CDR1 MNHEY and CDR2 SVGEGT. CDR3 nucleotides: TGTGCCAGCAGTGCCGGAGCCTATGGCTACACCTTC. Translation gives CASSAGAYGYTF.

V usage is TRBV7-2 and J usage is TRBJ2-1; D may be TRBD1 or TRBD2 (6 bases each). The CDR3 loop spans 15 amino acids. Germline V gene data show CDR1 as SGHTA and CDR2 as FQGNSA. V lost 5 bases and J 0 bases, leaving 11 bases between the germline ends. CDR3: CASSQGGRSYNEQFF. The CDR3, as DNA: TGTGCCAGCAGCCAAGGGGGGCGCTCCTACAATGAGCAGTTCTTC.

This clonotype has a handful of counts. The chain is built from TRBV11-2 and TRBJ2-3; 9 bases fit TRBD1. The ends lost 7 bases at V and 0 bases at J; junction bases unmatched: 8. The CDR3 runs to 16 residues. Germline V gives CDR1 SGHAT, CDR2 FQNNGV. The chain's CDR3 is CASTFWGTGSTDTQYF. In DNA, the CDR3 is TGTGCCAGCACCTTCTGGGGGACAGGGAGCACAGATACGCAGTATTTT.

The rearrangement joins TRBV12-3 or TRBV12-4 to TRBJ2-7; 8 positions agree with TRBD1. The length of the CDR3 is 14 residues. Trimming removed 5 bases from V and 6 bases from J; junction bases left unmatched: 9. CDR3 sequence (DNA): TGTGCCAGCAGTCTCGGGACAGGCTTCCTCGAGCAGTACTTC. Residues: CASSLGTGFLEQYF.

This clonotype has just a few counts. The V and J genes are TRBV20-1 and TRBJ2-7; 10 positions match TRBD1. Germline V gene sequence: CDR1 DFQATT, CDR2 SNEGSKA (reference sequence). Trimming took 5 bases from V and 5 from J; bases not matched to a gene: 6. The CDR3 consists of 13 residues. In DNA form, the CDR3 reads TGCAGTGCTGCGGGACAGGGGAGGAACGAGCAGTACTTC. Translated: CSAAGQGRNEQYF.

This clonotype was recorded a few times. V and J are TRBV29-1 and TRBJ2-7; 7 nucleotides align to TRBD1. Germline V gene lookup returns CDR1 SQVTM and CDR2 ANQGSEA. This CDR3 spans 17 amino acids. The V segment lost 4 bases and the J segment 7 bases; nucleotides outside the gene matches: 22. The DNA of the CDR3 is TGCAGCGTTGTAGGCTCCAGAACAGGGGCCGGGGTGACGGAGCAGTACTTC. Translating it yields CSVVGSRTGAGVTEQYF.

This clonotype was counted a few times. This chain uses TRBV10-3 with TRBJ1-2; D remains unclear. V was pared by 3 bases and J by 4 bases, with 12 bases between. The germline gives CDR1 ENHRY, CDR2 SYGVKD. CDR3 length equals 14 residues. CDR3 loop: CAISESEETYGYTF. The CDR3 region has the DNA TGTGCCATCAGTGAAAGTGAGGAAACCTATGGCTACACCTTC.

The chain has TRBV3-1 and TRBJ2-7; the D is unclear. This CDR3 is built from 11 residues. Germline values: CDR1 LGHDT, CDR2 YNNKEL (reference sequence). The V gene lost 0 bases and the J gene lost 8 bases, with 5 bases spanning the gap. CDR3 in amino acids: CASSQEVQQYF. The CDR3 coding sequence is TGTGCCAGCAGCCAAGAGGTGCAGCAGTACTTC.

This clonotype was seen a handful of times. The chain employs TRBV20-1 and TRBJ2-4; maybe TRBD1 (5 bases). The germline gives CDR1 DFQATT, CDR2 SNEGSKA (reference sequence). Trimming removed 7 bases from V and 1 base from J, with 17 bases in between. The CDR3 contains 15 residues. The CDR3 reads CSGLKGSGAKNIQYF. For the CDR3, the DNA is TGCAGTGGACTGAAGGGGTCCGGGGCCAAAAACATTCAGTACTTC.

The rearrangement joins TRBV9 to TRBJ2-5, with TRBD2 matching over 8 bases. Germline trimming cut 0 bases from V and 4 bases from J; bases unmatched to any gene: 5. CDR3 size: 15 residues. Germline loops: CDR1 SGDLS, CDR2 YYNGEE. The chain's CDR3 is CASSVEGREGETQYF. The CDR3 nucleotides read TGTGCCAGCAGCGTAGAGGGACGGGAGGGAGAGACCCAGTACTTC.

V is TRBV20-1 and J is TRBJ1-2; the D gene is possibly TRBD1 (6 bases). Germline CDR1 reads DFQATT; CDR2 reads SNEGSKA (reference sequence). The CDR3 loop spans 13 amino acids. Trimming shortened V by 6 bases and J by 4 bases, and 15 bases separated the two germline ends. In DNA form, the CDR3 reads TGCAGTGCGAGGGAGGACAGAGCCTATGGCTACACCTTC. This encodes CSAREDRAYGYTF.